The entry below gives a single T cell receptor beta chain sequence along with its context. This record comes from a study of blood T cell repertoires in COVID-19. About the research overall: Material from acute and convalescent COVID-19 was sourced from the United States, Italy and Spain.

Original processing notes: The assay estimated nucleated cells by amplifying reference gene primers. Clones were sequenced by immunoSEQ multiplex PCR, and TCRdb holds only the in-frame ones, with some missing. V and J calls and clone size are copied from that table; D and trimming were computed from the DNA. The table shows some 150,000 clones, with 70% to 90% occurring only once. The sequence was collected from a man between 65 and 85 years old with acute or convalescent COVID-19. The source material was peripheral blood.

The CDR3 loop reads CASSNLAGGPYEQFF. The CDR3 bases are TGTGCCAGCAGCAACCTAGCGGGAGGGCCCTATGAGCAGTTCTTC. The chain links TRBV13 to TRBJ2-1, with 12 bases aligning to TRBD2. The junction had 7 bases not matched to a gene; V was cut back by 5 bases and J by 8 bases. Per the germline V gene, CDR1 is PRHDT and CDR2 is FYEKMQ (reference sequence). The length of the CDR3 is 15 residues.